The present T cell receptor (beta chain) was sequenced within a study of beta chain features in type 1 diabetes. Across the whole study: Age and gender were similar between patients and healthy donors, as were cell yields.

A word on this clone: A much larger clone lies a single base off, so this may be a read error.

Sequencing targeted expressed TCRB transcripts, as all isolated RNA had been reverse transcribed. Measured with immunoSEQ multiplex PCR; TCRdb has only the in-frame clones, and not every one. The table records about 240,000 clones, 25% to 35% of them present only once. V shed 4 bases, J shed 3 bases, and the junction held 9 bases outside the gene matches. CDR1 is SGHNT and CDR2 is YYREEE in the germline V gene (reference sequence). This CDR3 contains 15 residues. The chain employs TRBV5-4 and TRBJ2-7, with TRBD2 identical over 8 bases. The sequencing sample was made of central memory CD4+ T cells from blood. This receptor was taken from a man aged 25-40 years in good health. The CDR3 sequence: CASSGGGLGHYEQYF. The CDR3 coding sequence is TGTGCCAGCAGCGGGGGGGGACTAGGCCACTACGAGCAGTACTTC.